These 8 T cell receptor beta chains were all obtained from the same sample, sequenced in a study of T cell responses to AZD1222 COVID-19 vaccine. Assay used: immunoSEQ multiplex PCR; TCRdb lists only in-frame clones, some missing. Altogether about 52,000 clones are present, roughly 87% being singletons, with the ten largest covering approximately 2.5%. The starting material was peripheral blood, obtained 28 days after the second AZD1222 dose. These receptors were taken from an adult who received the AZD1222 COVID-19 vaccine.

This chain joins TRBV18 and TRBJ1-1; D ambiguous. Trimming shortened V by 3 bases and J by 5 bases, and 19 bases separated the two germline ends. The CDR3 is 16 amino acids. Germline CDR1 KGHSH, CDR2 LQKENI. The CDR3 DNA is TGTGCCAGCTCACCTTCCCTGGGCCCCCCGAGGACTGAAGCTTTCTTT. It encodes CASSPSLGPPRTEAFF.

The chain combines TRBV6-1 with TRBJ2-4; D not certain. This CDR3 is built from 16 residues. The germline V gene encodes CDR1 MNHNS and CDR2 SASEGT. V shed 2 bases and J shed 1 base, with 12 bases lying between them. The CDR3 protein is CASSEIGLGAKNIQYF. As DNA, the CDR3 is TGTGCCAGCAGTGAAATCGGGCTCGGGGCCAAAAACATTCAGTACTTC.

The chain combines TRBV5-1 with TRBJ2-7; D gene ambiguous. CDR1 SGHRS and CDR2 YFSETQ come from the germline V gene. The CDR3 is made up of 13 amino acids. Between the trimmed V and J ends, which lost 4 bases and 5 bases, there was a span of 13 bases. CDR3 sequence reads: CASSPRAYHEQYF. The CDR3, as DNA: TGCGCCAGCAGCCCCCGGGCTTACCACGAGCAGTACTTC.

The rearrangement links TRBV5-6 to TRBJ2-5, with 9 bases identical to TRBD2. With 4 bases clipped from V and 0 bases from J, the junction kept 7 bases outside the gene matches. Germline V gene lookup returns CDR1 SGHDT and CDR2 YYEEEE. This CDR3 region has 16 residues. The CDR3: CASSGTSGQYQETQYF. CDR3 DNA sequence: TGTGCCAGCAGCGGTACTAGCGGGCAATACCAAGAGACCCAGTACTTC.

J is TRBJ1-1 and V is TRBV9; D remains unclear. Trimming removed 4 bases at V and 5 bases at J, with 15 bases between. This CDR3 has 14 residues. Germline-derived CDR1 and CDR2 are SGDLS and YYNGEE. CDR3: CASSPPDGSTEAFF. CDR3 bases: TGTGCCAGCAGCCCCCCTGACGGAAGTACTGAAGCTTTCTTT.

The V gene is TRBV28, the J gene TRBJ1-2; D gene ambiguous. Trimming pared 2 bases from V and 3 bases from J, leaving 10 bases between. The CDR3 extends over 14 amino acids. The germline V gene encodes CDR1 MDHEN and CDR2 SYDVKM. The chain's CDR3 is CASSLTHRYYGYTF. The DNA for the CDR3 is TGTGCCAGCAGTTTAACCCACCGGTACTATGGCTACACCTTC.

The CDR3 bases are TGTGCCACCAGTGGTCGGACTAGCGGGAGGGAAGAGACCCAGTACTTC. Its translation: CATSGRTSGREETQYF. The rearrangement links TRBV24-1 to TRBJ2-5, with 15 nucleotides matching TRBD2. This CDR3 comprises 16 residues. The trim removed 5 bases at V and 3 bases at J, leaving 3 bases unmatched. Germline values: CDR1 KGHDR, CDR2 SFDVKD.

The chain carries TRBV2 and TRBJ2-6, with D perhaps being TRBD1 or TRBD2 (5 bases each). This CDR3 region has 16 residues. Trimming took 3 bases from V and 2 from J, leaving 11 bases between them. Germline-derived CDR1 and CDR2 are SNHLY and FYNNEI. The CDR3: CASSERGTPGANVLTF. The CDR3, as DNA: TGTGCCAGCAGTGAGAGAGGGACCCCTGGGGCCAACGTCCTGACTTTC.